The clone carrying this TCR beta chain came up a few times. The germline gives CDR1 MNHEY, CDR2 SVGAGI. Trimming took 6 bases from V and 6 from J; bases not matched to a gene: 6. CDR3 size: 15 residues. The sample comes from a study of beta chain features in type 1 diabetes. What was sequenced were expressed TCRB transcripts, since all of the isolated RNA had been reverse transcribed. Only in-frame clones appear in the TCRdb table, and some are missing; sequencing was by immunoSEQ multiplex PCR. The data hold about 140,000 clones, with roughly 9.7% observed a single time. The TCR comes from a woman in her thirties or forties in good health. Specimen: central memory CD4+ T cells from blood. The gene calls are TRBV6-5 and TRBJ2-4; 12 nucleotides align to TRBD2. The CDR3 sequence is CASRARTSGANIQYF. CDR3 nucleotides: TGTGCCAGCAGGGCAAGGACTAGCGGGGCAAACATTCAGTACTTC.